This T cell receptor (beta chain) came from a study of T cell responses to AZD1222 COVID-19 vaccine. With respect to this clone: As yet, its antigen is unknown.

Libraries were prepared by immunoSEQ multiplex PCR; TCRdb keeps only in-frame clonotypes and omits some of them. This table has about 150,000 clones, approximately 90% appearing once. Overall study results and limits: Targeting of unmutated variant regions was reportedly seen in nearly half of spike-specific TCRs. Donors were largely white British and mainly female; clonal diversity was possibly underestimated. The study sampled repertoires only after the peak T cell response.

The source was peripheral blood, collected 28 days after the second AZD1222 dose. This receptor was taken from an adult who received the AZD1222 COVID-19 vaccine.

CDR3: CATTSPGTGDYGYTF. The CDR3 DNA sequence: TGTGCCACCACTTCACCCGGGACAGGGGATTATGGCTACACCTTC. The genes are TRBV19 and TRBJ1-2; TRBD1 agrees at 10 bases. V dropped 10 bases and J dropped 5; count of bases not matched to a gene: 13. Germline values: CDR1 LNHDA, CDR2 SQIVND (reference sequence). The CDR3 spans 15 residues. Variable domain in full (rest from reference TRBV19 and TRBJ1-2): DGGITQSPKYLFRKEGQNVTLSCEQNLNHDAMYWYRQDPGQGLRLIYYSQIVNDFQKGDIAEGYSVSREKKESFPLTVTSAQKNPTAFYLCATTSPGTGDYGYTFGSGTRLTVV.